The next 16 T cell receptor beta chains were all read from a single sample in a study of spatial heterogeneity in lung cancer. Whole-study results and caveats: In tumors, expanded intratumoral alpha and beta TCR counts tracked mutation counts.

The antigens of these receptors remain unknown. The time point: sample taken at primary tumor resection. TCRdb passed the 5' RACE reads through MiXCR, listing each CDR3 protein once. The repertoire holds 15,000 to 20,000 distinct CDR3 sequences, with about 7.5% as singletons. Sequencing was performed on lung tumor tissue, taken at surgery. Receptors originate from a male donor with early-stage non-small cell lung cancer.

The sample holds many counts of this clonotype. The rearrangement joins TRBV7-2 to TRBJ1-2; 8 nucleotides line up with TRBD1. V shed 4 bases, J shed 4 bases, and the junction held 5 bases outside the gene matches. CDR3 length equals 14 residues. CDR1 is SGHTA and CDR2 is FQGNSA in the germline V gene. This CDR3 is CASSSSGGSYGYTF. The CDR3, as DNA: TGTGCCAGCAGCTCTTCAGGGGGCAGCTATGGCTACACCTTC.

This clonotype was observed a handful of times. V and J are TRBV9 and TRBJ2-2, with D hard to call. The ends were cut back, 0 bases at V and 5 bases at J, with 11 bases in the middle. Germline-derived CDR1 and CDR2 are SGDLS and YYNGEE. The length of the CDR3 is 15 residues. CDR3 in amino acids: CASSVDAQWTGELFF. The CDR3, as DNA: TGTGCCAGCAGCGTAGACGCTCAGTGGACCGGGGAGCTGTTTTTT.

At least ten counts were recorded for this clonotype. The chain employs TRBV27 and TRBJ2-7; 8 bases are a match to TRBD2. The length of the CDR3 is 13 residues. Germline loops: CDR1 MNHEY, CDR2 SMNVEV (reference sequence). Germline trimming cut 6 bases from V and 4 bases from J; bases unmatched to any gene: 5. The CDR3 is CASRQGGGYEQYF. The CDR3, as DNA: TGTGCCAGCAGACAGGGCGGGGGGTACGAGCAGTACTTC.

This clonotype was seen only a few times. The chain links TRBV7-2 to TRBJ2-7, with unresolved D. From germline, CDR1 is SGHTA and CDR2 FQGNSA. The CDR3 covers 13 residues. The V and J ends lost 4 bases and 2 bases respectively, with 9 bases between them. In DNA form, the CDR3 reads TGTGCCAGCAGCTCCACGGGTACCTACGAGCAGTACTTC. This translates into CASSSTGTYEQYF. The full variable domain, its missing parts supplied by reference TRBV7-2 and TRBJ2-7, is GAGVSQSPSNKVTEKGKDVELRCDPISGHTALYWYRQSLGQGLEFLIYFQGNSAPDKSGLPSDRFSAERTGGSVSTLTIQRTQQEDSAVYLCASSSTGTYEQYFGPGTRLTVT.

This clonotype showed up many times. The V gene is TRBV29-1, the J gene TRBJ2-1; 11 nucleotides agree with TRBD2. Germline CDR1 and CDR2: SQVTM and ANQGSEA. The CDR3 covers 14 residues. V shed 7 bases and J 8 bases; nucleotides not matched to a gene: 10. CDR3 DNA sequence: TGCAGCGCCAAGAGGACTAGCGGGCGGGATGAGCAGTTCTTC. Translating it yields CSAKRTSGRDEQFF.

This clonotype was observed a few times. CDR3 nucleotides: TGCAGTGCTAGAGATCCACGGCCAGCCTATGGCTACACCTTC. This codes for CSARDPRPAYGYTF. J is TRBJ1-2 and V is TRBV20-1; D unclear. The V end was cut by 0 bases, the J end by 4 bases, with 12 bases between. Germline CDR1 and CDR2: DFQATT and SNEGSKA (reference sequence). CDR3 size: 14 residues.

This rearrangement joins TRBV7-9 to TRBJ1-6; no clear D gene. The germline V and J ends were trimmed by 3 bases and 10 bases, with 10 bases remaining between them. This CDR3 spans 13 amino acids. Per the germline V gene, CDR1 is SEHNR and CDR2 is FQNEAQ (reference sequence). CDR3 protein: CASSLTFLSPLHF. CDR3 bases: TGTGCCAGCAGCTTGACGTTTTTATCACCCCTCCACTTT.

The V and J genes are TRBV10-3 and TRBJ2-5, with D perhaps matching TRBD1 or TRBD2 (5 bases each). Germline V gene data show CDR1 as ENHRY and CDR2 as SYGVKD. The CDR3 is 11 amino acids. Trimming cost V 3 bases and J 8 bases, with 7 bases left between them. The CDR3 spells CAISDGTTQYF. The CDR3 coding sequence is TGTGCCATCAGTGACGGGACCACCCAGTACTTC.

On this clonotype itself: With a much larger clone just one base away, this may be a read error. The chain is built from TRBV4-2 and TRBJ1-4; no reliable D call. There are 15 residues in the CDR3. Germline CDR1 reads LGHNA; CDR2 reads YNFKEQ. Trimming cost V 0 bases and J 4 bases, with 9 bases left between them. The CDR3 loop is CASSQENRFNEKLFF. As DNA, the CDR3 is TGTGCCAGCAGCCAAGAAAACCGGTTTAATGAAAAACTGTTTTTT.

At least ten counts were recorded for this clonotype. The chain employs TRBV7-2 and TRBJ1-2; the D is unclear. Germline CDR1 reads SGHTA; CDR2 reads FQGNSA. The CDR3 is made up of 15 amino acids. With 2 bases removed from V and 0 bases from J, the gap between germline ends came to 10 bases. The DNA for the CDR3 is TGTGCCAGCAGCTTACAGCCAGACTCTAACTATGGCTACACCTTC. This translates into CASSLQPDSNYGYTF.

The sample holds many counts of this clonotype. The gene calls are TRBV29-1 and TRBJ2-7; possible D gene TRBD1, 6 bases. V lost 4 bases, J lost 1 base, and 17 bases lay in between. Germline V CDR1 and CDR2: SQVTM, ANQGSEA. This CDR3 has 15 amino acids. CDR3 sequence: CSVVPQGRNSYEQYF. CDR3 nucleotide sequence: TGCAGCGTTGTCCCACAGGGAAGGAATTCCTACGAGCAGTACTTC.

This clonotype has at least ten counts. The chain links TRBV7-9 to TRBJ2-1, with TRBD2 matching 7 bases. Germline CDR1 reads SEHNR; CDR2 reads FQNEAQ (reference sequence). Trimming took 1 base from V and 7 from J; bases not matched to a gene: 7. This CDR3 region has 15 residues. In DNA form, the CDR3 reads TGTGCCAGCAGCTTAGGCGGGGGTTACGGAAATGAGCAGTTCTTC. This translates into CASSLGGGYGNEQFF. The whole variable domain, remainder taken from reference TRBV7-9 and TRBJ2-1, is DTGVSQNPRHKITKRGQNVTFRCDPISEHNRLYWYRQTLGQGPEFLTYFQNEAQLEKSRLLSDRFSAERPKGSFSTLEIQRTEQGDSAMYLCASSLGGGYGNEQFFGPGTRLTVL.

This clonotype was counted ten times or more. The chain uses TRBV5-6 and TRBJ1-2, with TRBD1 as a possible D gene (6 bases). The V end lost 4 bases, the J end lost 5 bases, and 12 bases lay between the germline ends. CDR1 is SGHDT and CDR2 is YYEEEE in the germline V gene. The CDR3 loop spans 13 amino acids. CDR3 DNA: TGTGCCAGCAGCGTGAGGGGGGGTTATGGCTACACCTTC. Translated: CASSVRGGYGYTF.

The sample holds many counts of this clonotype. DNA of the CDR3: TGTGCCAGCAGCGCCAGAGTAGCGGCATATGCTGAAGCTTTCTTT. Protein: CASSARVAAYAEAFF. The V and J genes are TRBV13 and TRBJ1-1; D is ambiguous. V was trimmed by 5 bases and J by 6 bases, leaving 19 bases between them. This CDR3 has 15 amino acids. The germline gives CDR1 PRHDT, CDR2 FYEKMQ (reference sequence). The full variable domain, in which reference TRBV13 and TRBJ1-1 provide the parts outside the CDR3, is AAGVIQSPRHLIKEKRETATLKCYPIPRHDTVYWYQQGPGQDPQFLISFYEKMQSDKGSIPDRFSAQQFSDYHSELNMSSLELGDSALYFCASSARVAAYAEAFFGQGTRLTVV.

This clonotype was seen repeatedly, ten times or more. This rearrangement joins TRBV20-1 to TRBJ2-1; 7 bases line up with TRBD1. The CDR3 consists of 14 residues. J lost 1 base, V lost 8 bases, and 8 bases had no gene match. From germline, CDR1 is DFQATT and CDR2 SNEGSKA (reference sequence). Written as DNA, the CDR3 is TGCAGTTCACAAGGGGGCACTTCCTACAATGAGCAGTTCTTC. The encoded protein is CSSQGGTSYNEQFF.

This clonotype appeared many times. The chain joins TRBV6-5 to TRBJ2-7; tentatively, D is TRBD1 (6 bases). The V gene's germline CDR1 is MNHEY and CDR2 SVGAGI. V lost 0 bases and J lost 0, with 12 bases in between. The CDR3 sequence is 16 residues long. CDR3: CASSYSSTGRSYEQYF. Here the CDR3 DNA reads TGTGCCAGCAGTTACTCTTCAACAGGGCGCTCCTACGAGCAGTACTTC.